The clone carrying this T cell receptor beta chain was detected many times. What it binds is unknown. This sample is part of a study of T cells in Graves' hyperthyroidism and ophthalmopathy. Study-level results: Clonotypes that were expanded in thyroid above 0.001 mostly appeared in blood too.

From RNA transcripts, TCR beta CDR3 regions were amplified. Researchers ran a first-round RT-PCR on the TCR CDR3 using the HTBI primer set. TCRdb re-analysed the multiplex PCR reads in MiXCR, keeping a single row per CDR3 protein. The top ten clones hold about an eighth of a sample with about 600,000 distinct CDR3 sequences, roughly 15% of them seen once. From germline, CDR1 is MNHEY and CDR2 SVGEGT. This CDR3 spans 11 amino acids. V lost 2 bases, J lost 6 bases, and 3 bases lay in between. The rearrangement links TRBV6-2 or TRBV6-3 to TRBJ2-3; D unresolved. Material for sequencing was blood. The TCR was taken from a woman between 50 and 59 years old with Graves' ophthalmopathy. The CDR3 is CASSYGDTQYF. The CDR3 DNA follows: TGTGCCAGCAGTTACGGCGATACGCAGTATTTT.